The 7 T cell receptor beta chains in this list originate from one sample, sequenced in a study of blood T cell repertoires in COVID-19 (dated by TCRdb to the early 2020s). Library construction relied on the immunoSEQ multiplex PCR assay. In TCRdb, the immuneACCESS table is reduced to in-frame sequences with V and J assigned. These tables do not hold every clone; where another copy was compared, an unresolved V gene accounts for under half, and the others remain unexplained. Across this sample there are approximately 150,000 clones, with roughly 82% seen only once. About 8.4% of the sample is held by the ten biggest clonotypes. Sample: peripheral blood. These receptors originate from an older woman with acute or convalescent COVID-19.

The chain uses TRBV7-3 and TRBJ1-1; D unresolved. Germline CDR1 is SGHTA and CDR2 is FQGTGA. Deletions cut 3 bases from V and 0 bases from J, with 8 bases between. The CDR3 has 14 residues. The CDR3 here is CASSLSYMNTEAFF. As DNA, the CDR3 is TGTGCCAGCAGCTTGTCTTACATGAACACTGAAGCTTTCTTT.

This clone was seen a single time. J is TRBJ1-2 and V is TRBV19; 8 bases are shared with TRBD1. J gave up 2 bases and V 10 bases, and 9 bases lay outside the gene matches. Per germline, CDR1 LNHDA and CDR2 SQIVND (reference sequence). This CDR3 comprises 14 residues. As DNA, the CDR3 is TGTGCCATTTCCTCCGGGACAGGCAACTATGGCTACACCTTC. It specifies CAISSGTGNYGYTF.

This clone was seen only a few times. This CDR3 is CASTVTGMNSPLHF. The CDR3 region has the DNA TGTGCCAGCACCGTGACAGGCATGAATTCACCCCTCCACTTT. V gene TRBV5-5 combines with J gene TRBJ1-6, with a possible D match to TRBD1 (6 bases). Germline-derived CDR1 and CDR2 are SGHKS and YYEKEE (reference sequence). The V end was cut by 6 bases, the J end by 7 bases, with 14 bases between. CDR3 length equals 14 residues.

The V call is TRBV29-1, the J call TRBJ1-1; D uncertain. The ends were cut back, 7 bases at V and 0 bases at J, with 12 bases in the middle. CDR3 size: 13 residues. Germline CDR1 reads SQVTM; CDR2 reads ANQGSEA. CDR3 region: CSASAEMNTEAFF. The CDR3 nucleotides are TGCAGCGCCTCCGCAGAAATGAACACTGAAGCTTTCTTT.

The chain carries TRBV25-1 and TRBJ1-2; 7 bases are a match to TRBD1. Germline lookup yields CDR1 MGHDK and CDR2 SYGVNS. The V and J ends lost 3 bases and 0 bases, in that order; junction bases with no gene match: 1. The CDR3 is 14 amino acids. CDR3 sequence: CASSDRGTNYGYTF. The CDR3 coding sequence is TGTGCCAGCAGTGACAGGGGGACTAACTATGGCTACACCTTC.

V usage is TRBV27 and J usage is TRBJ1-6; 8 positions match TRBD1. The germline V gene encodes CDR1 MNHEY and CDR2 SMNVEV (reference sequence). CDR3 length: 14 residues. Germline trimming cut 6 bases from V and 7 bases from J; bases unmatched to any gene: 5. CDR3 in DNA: TGTGCCAGCAGCCTGGACAGGGCAAATTCACCCCTCCACTTT. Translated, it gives CASSLDRANSPLHF.

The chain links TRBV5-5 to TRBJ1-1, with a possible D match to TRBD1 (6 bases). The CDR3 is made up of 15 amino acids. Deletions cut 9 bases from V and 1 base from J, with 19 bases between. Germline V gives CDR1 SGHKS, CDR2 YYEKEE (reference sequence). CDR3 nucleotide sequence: TGTGCCACCAAGGGACATTCGGGTGGGAACACTGAAGCTTTCTTT. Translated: CATKGHSGGNTEAFF.